These 22 T cell receptor beta chains share one sample of origin, sequenced in a study of blood T cell repertoires in COVID-19 (dated by TCRdb to about 2020). Receptor libraries were prepared by the immunoSEQ multiplex PCR assay. The table was pulled from immuneACCESS by TCRdb, which kept in-frame rearrangements only. Such tables lose some clones; where checked, under half of the loss comes from unresolved V genes, and the rest has no known cause. The table for this sample lists fewer than 700,000 clones; about 89% of them were counted only once. Clones ranked in the top ten supply 7.5% to 9% of the sample. The source material was peripheral blood. Every receptor here comes from a woman aged 50 to 65 with COVID-19, enrolled during active disease.

The chain combines TRBV6-5 with TRBJ1-5; the match to TRBD1 covers 10 bases. Germline CDR1 reads MNHEY; CDR2 reads SVGAGI. V lost 7 bases, J lost 9 bases, and 12 bases stayed unmatched. This CDR3 comprises 15 residues. CDR3 amino acids: CASILTGGLLGPQHF. DNA of the CDR3: TGTGCCAGCATTCTGACAGGGGGCTTGTTAGGGCCCCAGCATTTT.

The CDR3 protein is CASGSRGRKDQLSGANVLTF. As DNA, the CDR3 is TGTGCTAGTGGTTCCCGCGGGAGAAAAGACCAGCTCTCTGGGGCCAACGTCCTGACTTTC. This chain joins TRBV12-5 and TRBJ2-6; TRBD2 aligns across 7 bases. Unmatched junction bases numbered 15, after V lost 4 bases and J lost 0 bases. The V gene's germline CDR1 is LGHNT and CDR2 FRNRAP. CDR3 length equals 20 residues.

As concerns this clone: Other nucleotide sequences in the sample specify the same CDR3. The V and J genes are TRBV19 and TRBJ1-2, with TRBD1 matching over 7 bases. Unmatched junction bases numbered 4, after V lost 4 bases and J lost 2 bases. CDR3 size: 14 residues. Germline CDR1 and CDR2: LNHDA and SQIVND (reference sequence). The CDR3 coding sequence is TGTGCCAGTAGTAGACAGGGCCCGAACTATGGCTACACCTTC. This sequence encodes CASSRQGPNYGYTF.

The V call is TRBV11-2, the J call TRBJ1-6, with TRBD1 matching 8 bases. The germline gives CDR1 SGHAT, CDR2 FQNNGV. There are 15 residues in the CDR3. V gave up 1 base and J gave up 10 bases; unmatched junction bases: 6. CDR3 DNA sequence: TGTGCCAGCAGCTTAGTCCAGGGGGCCAGATCACCCCTCCACTTT. Translating it yields CASSLVQGARSPLHF.

The chain is built from TRBV9 and TRBJ1-2; no clear D. Per the germline V gene, CDR1 is SGDLS and CDR2 is YYNGEE. The CDR3 spans 13 residues. The ends were cut back, 3 bases at V and 2 bases at J, with 8 bases in the middle. As DNA, the CDR3 is TGTGCCAGCAGCGCCGGGATCAACTATGGCTACACCTTC. Its protein product is CASSAGINYGYTF.

The chain joins TRBV18 to TRBJ1-5; D possibly corresponds to TRBD1 (5 bases). CDR1 KGHSH and CDR2 LQKENI come from the germline V gene. Trimming left V 1 base short and J 5 bases short, with 9 bases between. The CDR3 length is 14 residues. The CDR3 loop reads CASSPQWGDQPQHF. CDR3 DNA sequence: TGTGCCAGCTCACCACAATGGGGGGATCAGCCCCAGCATTTT.

This chain joins TRBV19 and TRBJ2-5; possibly TRBD2 for D (5 bases). The CDR3 is made up of 14 amino acids. The V gene's germline CDR1 is LNHDA and CDR2 SQIVND (reference sequence). V was pared by 5 bases and J by 4 bases, with 14 bases between. For the CDR3, the DNA is TGTGCCAGTAGTGGCCCAGCGGTGGGAGAGACCCAGTACTTC. This translates into CASSGPAVGETQYF.

This chain connects TRBV30 to TRBJ1-6; TRBD1 agrees at 7 bases. The CDR3 is 15 amino acids. Trimming at V came to 3 bases and at J to 7 bases, leaving 9 bases not matched to a gene. Germline V gives CDR1 GTSNPN, CDR2 SVGIG (reference sequence). The CDR3 region is CAWRPDRAGNSPLHF. In nucleotides, the CDR3 is TGTGCCTGGAGACCTGACAGGGCGGGAAATTCACCCCTCCACTTT.

The chain recombines TRBV10-3 with TRBJ1-5; TRBD1 is a possible D gene (5 bases). This CDR3 has 15 amino acids. Trimming removed 0 bases at V and 4 bases at J, with 10 bases between. Germline values: CDR1 ENHRY, CDR2 SYGVKD. The CDR3 region is CAISESGTLNQPQHF. The CDR3, as DNA: TGTGCCATCAGTGAGTCGGGGACTTTAAATCAGCCCCAGCATTTT.

J is TRBJ2-3 and V is TRBV10-3; 7 nucleotides line up with TRBD1. Per germline, CDR1 ENHRY and CDR2 SYGVKD. The CDR3 length is 14 residues. Unmatched junction bases numbered 11, after V lost 11 bases and J lost 3 bases. The CDR3 reads CAVAPTGLTDTQYF. The CDR3 nucleotides read TGTGCCGTCGCTCCGACAGGGTTGACAGATACGCAGTATTTT.

The genes are TRBV4-1 and TRBJ1-5; D unresolved. V was cut by 3 bases and J by 2 bases, with 8 bases left in between. The germline gives CDR1 MGHRA, CDR2 YSYEKL. There are 14 residues in the CDR3. The CDR3 sequence: CASSQGEGNQPQHF. In DNA form, the CDR3 reads TGCGCCAGCAGCCAGGGTGAGGGCAATCAGCCCCAGCATTTT.

The chain has TRBV11-3 and TRBJ2-3; no clear D. There are 13 residues in the CDR3. V lost 2 bases and J lost 4, with 7 bases in between. CDR1 SGHNT and CDR2 YENEEA come from the germline V gene. CDR3 DNA sequence: TGTGCCAGCAGCTTAATCGAGTCAGATACGCAGTATTTT. This gives the protein CASSLIESDTQYF.

The chain links TRBV11-2 to TRBJ2-6; TRBD1 agrees at 10 bases. The CDR3 has 19 amino acids. Trimming took 8 bases from V and 0 from J; bases not matched to a gene: 13. Germline CDR1 is SGHAT and CDR2 is FQNNGV. CDR3 region: CASPKTPGQGNSGANVLTF. CDR3 nucleotides: TGTGCCAGCCCCAAGACTCCGGGACAGGGGAACTCTGGGGCCAACGTCCTGACTTTC.

This chain uses TRBV6-1 with TRBJ2-7; D gene unclear. Germline V gene sequence: CDR1 MNHNS, CDR2 SASEGT. The CDR3 totals 12 residues. V was cut by 3 bases and J by 3 bases, with 6 bases left in between. The CDR3 DNA is TGTGCCAGCAGTGATGAGCTCTACGAGCAGTACTTC. The encoded protein is CASSDELYEQYF.

The chain has TRBV5-8 and TRBJ1-6, with 7 bases matching TRBD1. The CDR3 contains 15 residues. The V and J ends lost 2 bases and 7 bases, in that order; junction bases with no gene match: 6. Germline-derived CDR1 and CDR2 are SGHTS and YDEGEE. The CDR3 protein is CASSFRDSRNSPLHF. The CDR3 DNA sequence: TGTGCCAGCAGCTTCAGGGACAGCCGGAATTCACCCCTCCACTTT. Using reference TRBV5-8 and TRBJ1-6 for the parts outside the CDR3, the full variable domain is EAGVTQSPTHLIKTRGQQATLRCSPISGHTSVYWYQQALGLGLQFLLWYDEGEERNRGNFPPRFSGRQFPNYSSELNVNALELEDSALYLCASSFRDSRNSPLHFGNGTRLTVT.

V is TRBV19 and J is TRBJ1-4; 10 bases align to TRBD1. CDR1 is LNHDA, CDR2 SQIVND, per germline (reference sequence). The length of the CDR3 is 16 residues. V was clipped by 3 bases and J by 6 bases; unmatched bases: 7. CDR3 coding DNA: TGTGCCAGTAGTATCCGGACAGGGGGAATTGATGAAAAACTGTTTTTT. Its translation is CASSIRTGGIDEKLFF.

J is TRBJ2-2 and V is TRBV5-1; tentative D call: TRBD2 (6 bases). This CDR3 has 16 residues. Germline V lookup: CDR1 SGHRS, CDR2 YFSETQ. V lost 3 bases, J lost 3 bases, and 15 bases lay in between. CDR3 sequence: CASSSVPGLDTGELFF. As DNA, the CDR3 is TGCGCCAGCAGCTCCGTCCCGGGACTTGACACCGGGGAGCTGTTTTTT.

The rearrangement uses TRBV6-1 and TRBJ1-2; D ambiguous. Germline V gene sequence: CDR1 MNHNS, CDR2 SASEGT. The ends were cut back, 2 bases at V and 8 bases at J, with 6 bases in the middle. This CDR3 is 11 amino acids long. The CDR3 is CASSEYEGYTF. CDR3 coding DNA: TGTGCCAGCAGTGAATACGAGGGCTACACCTTC.

The chain's CDR3 is CASSEGSGGNEQFF. The DNA of the CDR3 is TGCGCCAGCAGTGAGGGGTCAGGGGGCAATGAGCAGTTCTTC. V gene TRBV10-1 combines with J gene TRBJ2-1; 7 bases are a match to TRBD1. CDR1 and CDR2 (germline): WNHNN, SYGVQD (reference sequence). The CDR3 has 14 amino acids. V was clipped by 2 bases and J by 6 bases; unmatched bases: 4.

The chain is built from TRBV11-3 and TRBJ1-1, with D possibly TRBD1 on 6 matching bases. Germline V gene sequence: CDR1 SGHNT, CDR2 YENEEA. Trimming took 5 bases from V and 3 from J, leaving 16 bases between them. CDR3 length equals 15 residues. CDR3 nucleotide sequence: TGTGCCAGCAGCCCCGGTGGGGGCAGGGACACTGAAGCTTTCTTT. Protein: CASSPGGGRDTEAFF.

As concerns this clone: The sample has other DNA sequences that encode this CDR3 too. The chain recombines TRBV29-1 with TRBJ1-1; D call uncertain. V shed 4 bases and J shed 1 base, with 7 bases lying between them. This CDR3 has 12 residues. Germline assignment: CDR1 SQVTM and CDR2 ANQGSEA. CDR3 nucleotide sequence: TGCAGCGTTGTACTGAGGAACACTGAAGCTTTCTTT. Translating it yields CSVVLRNTEAFF.

The chain is built from TRBV5-1 and TRBJ2-7; weak D call: TRBD2 (6 bases). CDR3 size: 14 residues. With 1 base removed from V and 2 bases from J, the gap between germline ends came to 10 bases. Germline assignment: CDR1 SGHRS and CDR2 YFSETQ. The DNA of the CDR3 is TGCGCCAGCAGCTTGACCGCGGGGACCTACGAGCAGTACTTC. Translating gives CASSLTAGTYEQYF. The full variable domain, with the rest looked up from reference TRBV5-1 and TRBJ2-7, is KAGVTQTPRYLIKTRGQQVTLSCSPISGHRSVSWYQQTPGQGLQFLFEYFSETQRNKGNFPGRFSGRQFSNSRSEMNVSTLELGDSALYLCASSLTAGTYEQYFGPGTRLTVT.